The entry below gives a single T cell receptor beta chain sequence along with its context. The antigen is undetermined. This record comes from a study of cytomegalovirus exposure and HLA in healthy donors. General study results and limits: TCR clusters originating in the first cohort tended to co-occur in the approximately 130 validation repertoires, according to a later analysis. According to reports, the classifier identified cytomegalovirus status with high specificity and sensitivity.

The donors were members of the validation cohort comprising about 130 subjects, separate from the approximately 630-subject first cohort. Repertoires were generated with immunoSEQ multiplex PCR, while TCRdb's copy carries only in-frame clones and drops some. This table has 71,000 or so clones, approximately 95% appearing once. The CDR3 loop spans 15 amino acids. Trimming shortened V by 8 bases and J by 1 base, and 15 bases separated the two germline ends. Germline-derived CDR1 and CDR2 are MNHEY and SMNVEV (reference sequence). Input material: PBMCs. The TCR originated in a woman under 30 in good health and CMV-seropositive. The J gene is TRBJ2-1, the V gene TRBV27, with D perhaps TRBD2 (5 bases). CDR3 sequence (DNA): TGTGCCAGCTCTAACGCGGGCCAATCCTACAATGAGCAGTTCTTC. Its protein product is CASSNAGQSYNEQFF.